The rows below give T cell receptor beta chains drawn from one sample of a study of response to subunit inactivated influenza vaccine. TCRdb processed the RT-PCR reads anew with MiXCR; each CDR3 protein has one entry. The data contain more than 250,000 distinct CDR3 sequences, 21% of them singletons. Sequenced material: PBMCs from blood, taken approximately 20 months after vaccination. Receptor source: a man aged 50-75 years who received an inactivated influenza vaccine. Both conserved end residues are part of each CDR3. Fields, in order: J gene, clone size, V gene, D gene, CDR3 protein, CDR3 DNA. The D gene is left open where the match is weak. A row's size may be missing; if present it is once, few, many or a size class.

j_call: TRBJ2-3
clone_size: NA
v_call: TRBV5-1
d_call: TRBD1
cdr3_aa: CASSLDRGAFTDTQYF
cdr3_nt: TGCGCCAGCAGCTTGGACAGGGGGGCCTTCACAGATACGCAGTATTTT

j_call: TRBJ2-7
clone_size: few
v_call: TRBV2
d_call: NA
cdr3_aa: CASNRQSSSYEQYF
cdr3_nt: TGTGCCAGCAACCGACAGTCGAGCTCCTACGAGCAGTACTTC

j_call: TRBJ2-3
clone_size: few
v_call: TRBV25-1
d_call: NA
cdr3_aa: CASSGVGYTDTQYF
cdr3_nt: TGTGCCAGCAGTGGAGTGGGGTACACAGATACGCAGTATTTT

j_call: TRBJ1-5
clone_size: many
v_call: TRBV19
d_call: TRBD1
cdr3_aa: CASSIQGARQPQHF
cdr3_nt: TGTGCCAGTAGTATCCAGGGGGCCCGGCAGCCCCAGCATTTT

j_call: TRBJ1-5
clone_size: NA
v_call: TRBV6-1
d_call: NA
cdr3_aa: CASSEARLYSNQPQHF
cdr3_nt: TGTGCCAGCAGTGAAGCGCGGTTATATAGCAATCAGCCCCAGCATTTT

j_call: TRBJ1-4
clone_size: few
v_call: TRBV12-3/TRBV12-4
d_call: TRBD1
cdr3_aa: CASSPGGGRGQANEKLFF
cdr3_nt: TGTGCCAGCAGCCCTGGGGGTGGGAGGGGGCAGGCTAATGAAAAACTGTTTTTT

j_call: TRBJ2-7
clone_size: NA
v_call: TRBV10-3
d_call: NA
cdr3_aa: CAIRDRDNPYYEQYF
cdr3_nt: TGTGCCATCAGGGACCGGGACAACCCTTACTACGAGCAGTACTTC

j_call: TRBJ2-1
clone_size: many
v_call: TRBV10-3
d_call: TRBD2
cdr3_aa: CAISERLAGGPAYNEQFF
cdr3_nt: TGTGCCATCAGTGAAAGACTAGCGGGAGGGCCCGCCTACAATGAGCAGTTCTTC

j_call: TRBJ2-7
clone_size: NA
v_call: TRBV5-1
d_call: NA
cdr3_aa: CASSLVGQLYEQYF
cdr3_nt: TGCGCCAGCAGTCTGGTGGGACAACTTTACGAGCAGTACTTC

j_call: TRBJ1-6
clone_size: NA
v_call: TRBV18
d_call: TRBD1
cdr3_aa: CASSPDRGVYSPLHF
cdr3_nt: TGTGCCAGCTCACCGGACAGGGGCGTATACTCACCCCTCCACTTT

j_call: TRBJ1-4
clone_size: NA
v_call: TRBV5-1
d_call: TRBD1
cdr3_aa: CASSLSRDRTTNEKLFF
cdr3_nt: TGCGCCAGCAGCTTGTCCCGGGACAGGACAACTAATGAAAAACTGTTTTTT

j_call: TRBJ1-2
clone_size: few
v_call: TRBV4-2
d_call: NA
cdr3_aa: CASSLDGTPYDGYTF
cdr3_nt: TGTGCCAGCAGCCTTGACGGGACACCCTATGATGGCTACACCTTC

j_call: TRBJ1-1
clone_size: few
v_call: TRBV25-1
d_call: NA
cdr3_aa: CASSATTGSVMTFF
cdr3_nt: TGTGCCAGCAGTGCAACAACAGGGTCGGTAATGACTTTCTTT

j_call: TRBJ2-4
clone_size: NA
v_call: TRBV9
d_call: TRBD2
cdr3_aa: CASSVVPSGGKNIQYF
cdr3_nt: TGTGCCAGCAGCGTAGTTCCTAGCGGGGGAAAAAACATTCAGTACTTC

j_call: TRBJ1-6
clone_size: many
v_call: TRBV6-5
d_call: NA
cdr3_aa: CASSYSRGNSPLHF
cdr3_nt: TGTGCCAGCAGTTACTCGAGAGGCAATTCACCCCTCCACTTT

j_call: TRBJ1-1
clone_size: NA
v_call: TRBV28
d_call: NA
cdr3_aa: CASTILGGTEAFF
cdr3_nt: TGTGCCAGCACCATTTTGGGGGGGACTGAAGCTTTCTTT

j_call: TRBJ2-7
clone_size: NA
v_call: TRBV20-1
d_call: NA
cdr3_aa: CSAVPGASSYEQYF
cdr3_nt: TGCAGTGCGGTTCCAGGGGCTAGCTCCTACGAGCAGTACTTC

j_call: TRBJ1-6
clone_size: many
v_call: TRBV3-1
d_call: NA
cdr3_aa: CASSQLSAGLGDSPLHF
cdr3_nt: TGTGCCAGCAGCCAATTGAGTGCGGGCCTTGGGGATTCACCCCTCCACTTT

j_call: TRBJ2-7
clone_size: NA
v_call: TRBV6-5
d_call: TRBD1
cdr3_aa: CASKTGVEQYF
cdr3_nt: TGTGCCAGCAAGACAGGGGTCGAGCAGTACTTC